What follows describes a single T cell receptor (beta chain). Antigen specificity is unknown. TCRdb re-analysed the 5' RACE reads in MiXCR, keeping a single row per CDR3 protein. Among about 480,000 distinct CDR3 sequences, 12% to 15% were seen once, and the ten largest hold about 0.52%. The data stem from a study of identical twins. Study-wide results and limits: Findings depended on cross-sectional statistics rather than tracking the same donors. There is a chance that invariant MAIT and iNKT cells partially muddied zero-insertion analyses.

No donor was unhealthy or non-Caucasian. J gave up 9 bases and V 5 bases, and 12 bases lay outside the gene matches. Germline-derived CDR1 and CDR2 are MNHNS and SASEGT. CDR3 length: 15 amino acids. The data also belong to a second study, concerning yellow fever vaccine responses in identical twins.

The chain couples TRBV6-1 to TRBJ2-1; 8 nucleotides line up with TRBD2. Input material: CD4+ T cells sorted from blood. This TCR derives from a woman aged 18-35 years in good health. The CDR3 reads CASSSGSKSGGEQFF. CDR3 DNA sequence: TGTGCCAGCAGTAGCGGGAGTAAGAGTGGAGGTGAGCAGTTCTTC.